The entry below gives a single T cell receptor beta chain sequence along with its context. Some clones are missing from TCRdb's copy, which holds only in-frame ones; the method was immunoSEQ multiplex PCR. The table includes under 80,000 clones, roughly 86% detected once. The sample comes from a study of OX40 agonist ivuxolimab in advanced cancers. Study information: Patients achieving partial responses numbered three: one hepatocellular carcinoma case and two cutaneous melanoma cases.

Germline lookup yields CDR1 GTSNPN and CDR2 SVGIG (reference sequence). The CDR3 runs 13 residues. V lost 2 bases, J lost 7 bases, and 7 bases stayed unmatched. Here the sequenced sample was CD4+ or CD8+ T cells sorted from blood, taken in a trial of the OX40 agonist ivuxolimab. The source is an adult with an advanced solid tumor such as melanoma, head and neck, liver or kidney cancer. The V call is TRBV30, the J call TRBJ1-2, with 7 bases aligning to TRBD1. DNA for the CDR3: TGTGCCTGGAGTCCCCGACAGGGAGGTGGCTACACCTTC. Encoded protein: CAWSPRQGGGYTF.